The rows below give T cell receptor beta chains drawn from one sample of a study of cytomegalovirus exposure and HLA in healthy donors. Profiled with immunoSEQ multiplex PCR; TCRdb holds only in-frame clones, not every one. The table has roughly 110,000 clones, around 82% seen once. The sequencing sample was made of PBMCs. The receptors come from a woman in her twenties or thirties in good health and CMV-seropositive. CDR3s leave out the opening cysteine and the closing phenylalanine or tryptophan. The D gene is left open where the match is weak. Part of the rows lack a size; the others show once, few, many or a class for expanded clones.

>-|-|TRBJ1-3|TRBV6-1
ASKLSSYSGNTIY
>-|-|TRBJ1-6|TRBV19
ASSSALGSGSPLH
>-|-|TRBJ2-2|TRBV5-1
ASSLWGQGLNTGELF
>-|-|TRBJ1-1|TRBV5-1
ASSLVVPPELAF
>-|-|TRBJ1-6|TRBV18
ASSQQGGNNSPLH
>once|-|TRBJ2-6|TRBV2
ASEKSSGANVLT
>-|-|TRBJ1-5|TRBV6-5
ASSYREGNQPQH
>-|TRBD1|TRBJ2-1|TRBV10-1
ASSPEGQTYNEQF
>few|-|TRBJ2-3|TRBV19
ASSKGLDTDTQY
>few|-|TRBJ2-1|TRBV7-9
SSSQIGEGFDNEQF
>-|-|TRBJ2-7|TRBV11-3
ASSLGFTLFSYEQY
>-|TRBD2|TRBJ2-7|TRBV13
ASSSGLAGGQVEQY
>few|TRBD1|TRBJ2-7|TRBV5-4
ASSMDRNYEQY
>-|-|TRBJ1-1|TRBV19
ASSRTRNTEAF
>-|-|TRBJ1-2|TRBV29-1
SVEPSDHGYT
>once|TRBD2|TRBJ2-1|TRBV5-1
ASSEVPGLAGGGIEQF
>-|TRBD2|TRBJ2-3|TRBV5-1
ASNPAGVVDTQY
>-|TRBD2|TRBJ2-7|TRBV7-8
ASSLTPSGHEQY
>-|-|TRBJ2-3|TRBV18
ASFTFLGDTQY
>-|TRBD2|TRBJ2-2|TRBV27
ASSPHEYGLAGGSNTGELF
>-|-|TRBJ1-1|TRBV6-5
ASRAAFLNTEAF
>-|-|TRBJ1-1|TRBV2
ASSELVRTEAF
>few|-|TRBJ2-2|TRBV9
ASSVYGELF
>-|TRBD2|TRBJ2-7|TRBV5-1
ASSFGQGGTDEQY
>-|-|TRBJ2-7|TRBV19
ASSITYSYEQY
>-|-|TRBJ2-2|TRBV5-1
ASSLLAPMNTGELF
>-|TRBD2|TRBJ2-3|TRBV30
AWRKLAANTDTQY
>-|TRBD2|TRBJ2-1|TRBV6-5
ASSYTAGDEQF
>-|TRBD2|TRBJ2-1|TRBV7-9
ASSLAGTRDNEQF
>-|TRBD2|TRBJ2-3|TRBV9
ASSVEASGLSTDTQY
>-|TRBD2|TRBJ2-1|TRBV11-1
ASRRTSGSSYNEQF
>-|-|TRBJ2-3|TRBV10-3
AISEWHKPSTDTQY
>-|TRBD2|TRBJ2-3|TRBV7-3
ASSSYQGVAGVADTQY
>-|TRBD1|TRBJ1-2|TRBV5-4
ASSPGTGGSHNYGHT
>-|-|TRBJ1-3|TRBV15
ATSRDGSSSGNTIY
>-|TRBD1|TRBJ1-2|TRBV27
ASSFGQGGGYT
>-|-|TRBJ1-5|TRBV30
AWSVTGYSNQPQH
>-|TRBD1|TRBJ1-5|TRBV6-9
ASSSPNPGQVNQPQH
>few|TRBD1|TRBJ1-6|TRBV6-5
ASSRDRTGNSPLH
>-|-|TRBJ1-3|TRBV30
AWSPQQNTIY
>-|-|TRBJ1-2|TRBV6-6
ASSSQWGYT
>-|TRBD2|TRBJ2-3|TRBV2
ASKTSGLADTQY